This is a list of T cell receptor beta chains from one sample in a study of blood T cell repertoires in COVID-19. Assay used: immunoSEQ multiplex PCR; TCRdb lists only in-frame clones, some missing. The sample yields about 300,000 clones, around 86% seen once. The sequenced material came from PBMCs or T cells enriched from blood (not recorded which). Receptors were obtained from a man in his thirties or forties who had recovered from COVID-19. CDR3s include the opening cysteine and the closing phenylalanine or tryptophan. Each record gives: V gene, J gene, CDR3 protein.

V: TRBV6-5
J: TRBJ1-4
CDR3: CASSYGGSSGEKLFF

V: TRBV20-1
J: TRBJ2-4
CDR3: CSASSGVSALKGNIQYF

V: TRBV24-1
J: TRBJ2-5
CDR3: CATSAGRETQYF

V: TRBV28
J: TRBJ1-5
CDR3: CATMDSPNQPQHF

V: TRBV6-5
J: TRBJ2-3
CDR3: CASSLAGAGTDTQYF

V: TRBV10-2
J: TRBJ2-1
CDR3: CASTSASYNEQFF

V: TRBV10-3
J: TRBJ2-7
CDR3: CAISAQGPYEQYF

V: TRBV10-1
J: TRBJ1-1
CDR3: CASYPGQGTEAFF

V: TRBV9
J: TRBJ2-7
CDR3: CASSSGQGKHEQYF

V: TRBV3-1/TRBV3-2
J: TRBJ2-5
CDR3: CASSFLARETQYF